Shown below are 10 T cell receptor beta chains from a single sample sequenced in a study of T cell changes during pregnancy in multiple sclerosis. Profiling relied on immunoSEQ multiplex PCR, and the TCRdb table lists in-frame clones only, not all of them. The sample shows 90,000 or so clones, around 93% of them seen only once. The sample in question was peripheral blood, obtained in the first trimester of pregnancy. The source of these receptors is a female donor in good health, enrolled as a control in a pregnancy study.

The chain uses TRBV18 and TRBJ1-1; 7 bases fit TRBD1. The germline V gene encodes CDR1 KGHSH and CDR2 LQKENI. With V trimmed by 3 bases and J by 10 bases, 11 bases remained unmatched. The CDR3 is 14 amino acids. CDR3 loop: CASSPDRTAGGAFF. The CDR3 bases are TGTGCCAGCTCACCGGACAGGACCGCGGGGGGAGCTTTCTTT.

V is TRBV11-2 and J is TRBJ2-3; possible D gene TRBD2, 7 bases. This CDR3 is built from 16 residues. In germline, CDR1 is SGHAT, CDR2 FQNNGV. With 5 bases removed from V and 5 bases from J, the gap between germline ends came to 20 bases. CDR3: CASSVDRWGGQDTQYF. The CDR3 nucleotides are TGTGCCAGCAGCGTCGATCGGTGGGGGGGCCAAGATACGCAGTATTTT.

The chain uses TRBV11-3 and TRBJ2-4; 11 nucleotides line up with TRBD1. V lost 5 bases, J lost 6 bases, and 9 bases stayed unmatched. In germline, CDR1 is SGHNT, CDR2 YENEEA. The CDR3 consists of 16 residues. The DNA of the CDR3 is TGTGCCAGCAGCCCAGGACAGGGGGCGAATGGAAACATTCAGTACTTC. Amino acid sequence: CASSPGQGANGNIQYF.

This chain uses TRBV25-1 with TRBJ1-1, with D unclear. Germline CDR1 and CDR2: MGHDK and SYGVNS. Trimming pared 1 base from V and 4 bases from J, leaving 10 bases between. The CDR3 consists of 14 residues. CDR3 protein: CASSEWGGSTEAFF. The CDR3 nucleotides read TGTGCCAGCAGTGAATGGGGAGGATCCACTGAAGCTTTCTTT.

This clone was seen only a few times. This chain connects TRBV18 to TRBJ1-6; D unresolved. V shed 0 bases and J shed 7 bases, with 4 bases lying between them. CDR3 length equals 13 residues. Germline V CDR1 and CDR2: KGHSH, LQKENI. CDR3 amino acids: CASSPPENSPLHF. For the CDR3, the DNA is TGTGCCAGCTCACCACCGGAGAATTCACCCCTCCACTTT.

The genes are TRBV9 and TRBJ2-6; D perhaps matches TRBD2 (6 bases). The germline CDR1 and CDR2 sequences are SGDLS and YYNGEE. The V gene lost 0 bases and the J gene lost 1 base, with 20 bases spanning the gap. The CDR3 runs 20 residues. The CDR3 region is CASSVARLGGLLSGANVLTF. In DNA, the CDR3 is TGTGCCAGCAGCGTAGCCCGACTGGGGGGTCTCCTATCTGGGGCCAACGTCCTGACTTTC.

V gene TRBV6-5 combines with J gene TRBJ1-2, with a possible D match to TRBD1 (5 bases). Germline CDR1 is MNHEY and CDR2 is SVGAGI. This CDR3 has 13 residues. V was cut by 5 bases and J by 3 bases, with 10 bases left in between. The DNA of the CDR3 is TGTGCCAGCAGTGACGGAGGGGACTATGGCTACACCTTC. This gives the protein CASSDGGDYGYTF.

V usage is TRBV5-5 and J usage is TRBJ1-5; D is uncertain. CDR3 length: 16 residues. Germline V CDR1 and CDR2: SGHKS, YYEKEE (reference sequence). Trimming took 1 base from V and 7 from J, leaving 18 bases between them. Here the CDR3 DNA reads TGTGCCAGCAGCTTGTACCCGGGGTCATCGGTGCAGCCCCAGCATTTT. Translating it yields CASSLYPGSSVQPQHF.

Here the CDR3 reads CASSPRQDPGPEAFF. For the CDR3, the DNA is TGCGCCAGCAGCCCCCGACAGGACCCCGGCCCTGAAGCTTTCTTT. The chain employs TRBV4-3 and TRBJ1-1; tentatively, D is TRBD1 (6 bases). The CDR3 length is 15 residues. Deletions cut 4 bases from V and 6 bases from J, with 18 bases between. The V gene's germline CDR1 is LGHNA and CDR2 YSLEER.

The rearrangement joins TRBV7-2 to TRBJ1-2; D not resolved. The germline gives CDR1 SGHTA, CDR2 FQGNSA. CDR3 length: 13 residues. The germline V and J ends were trimmed by 3 bases and 6 bases, with 11 bases remaining between them. CDR3 sequence: CASSLRPEDGYTF. In DNA, the CDR3 is TGTGCCAGCAGCTTGAGACCAGAGGATGGCTACACCTTC.